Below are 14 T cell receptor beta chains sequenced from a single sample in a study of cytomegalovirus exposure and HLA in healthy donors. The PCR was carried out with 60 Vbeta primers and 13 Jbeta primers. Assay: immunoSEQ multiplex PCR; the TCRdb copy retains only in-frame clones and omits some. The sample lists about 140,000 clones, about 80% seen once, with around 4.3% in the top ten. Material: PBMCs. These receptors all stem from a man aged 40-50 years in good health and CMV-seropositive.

Here the CDR3 DNA reads TGTGCCAGCAGTCTGGAAGGGGCGAACACCGGGGAGCTGTTTTTT. Translating it yields CASSLEGANTGELFF. The rearrangement uses TRBV7-6 and TRBJ2-2; D is possibly TRBD1 (5 bases). CDR3 length equals 15 residues. Germline CDR1 reads SGHVS; CDR2 reads FNYEAQ. Trimming shortened V by 6 bases and J by 0 bases, and 11 bases separated the two germline ends. Full variable domain (missing parts from reference TRBV7-6 and TRBJ2-2): GAGVSQSPRYKVTKRGQDVALRCDPISGHVSLYWYRQALGQGPEFLTYFNYEAQQDKSGLPNDRFSAERPEGSISTLTIQRTEQRDSAMYRCASSLEGANTGELFFGEGSRLTVL.

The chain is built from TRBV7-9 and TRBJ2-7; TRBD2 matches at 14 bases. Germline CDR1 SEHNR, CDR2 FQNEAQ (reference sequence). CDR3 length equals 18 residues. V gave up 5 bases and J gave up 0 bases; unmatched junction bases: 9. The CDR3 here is CASSPGTSGRPFSYEQYF. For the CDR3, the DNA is TGTGCCAGCAGCCCTGGGACTAGCGGGAGACCCTTCTCCTACGAGCAGTACTTC.

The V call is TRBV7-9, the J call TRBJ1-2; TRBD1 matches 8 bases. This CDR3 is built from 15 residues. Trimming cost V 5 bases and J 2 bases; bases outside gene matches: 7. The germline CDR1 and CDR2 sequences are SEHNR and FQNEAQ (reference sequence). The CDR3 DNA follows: TGTGCCAGCAGCCAGCCCGGGACAGGCAACTATGGCTACACCTTC. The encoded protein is CASSQPGTGNYGYTF.

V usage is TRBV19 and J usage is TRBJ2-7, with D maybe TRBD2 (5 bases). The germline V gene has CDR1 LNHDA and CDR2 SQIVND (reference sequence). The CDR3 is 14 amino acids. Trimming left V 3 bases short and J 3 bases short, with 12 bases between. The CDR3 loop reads CASSMGNRGYEQYF. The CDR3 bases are TGTGCCAGTAGTATGGGAAATCGGGGCTACGAGCAGTACTTC.

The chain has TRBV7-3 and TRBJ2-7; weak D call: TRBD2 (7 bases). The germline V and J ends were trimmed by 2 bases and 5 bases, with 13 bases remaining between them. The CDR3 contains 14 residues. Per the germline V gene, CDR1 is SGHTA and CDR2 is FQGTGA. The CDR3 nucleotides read TGTGCCAGCAGCTTACGGGGGGCGCTTAACGAGCAGTACTTC. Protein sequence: CASSLRGALNEQYF.

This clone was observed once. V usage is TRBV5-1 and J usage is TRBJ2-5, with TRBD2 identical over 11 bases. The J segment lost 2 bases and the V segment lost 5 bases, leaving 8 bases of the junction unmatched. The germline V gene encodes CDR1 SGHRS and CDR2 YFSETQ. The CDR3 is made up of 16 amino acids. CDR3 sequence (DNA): TGCGCCAGCAGGGCAAGACTAGCGGGGTTACAAGAGACCCAGTACTTC. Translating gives CASRARLAGLQETQYF.

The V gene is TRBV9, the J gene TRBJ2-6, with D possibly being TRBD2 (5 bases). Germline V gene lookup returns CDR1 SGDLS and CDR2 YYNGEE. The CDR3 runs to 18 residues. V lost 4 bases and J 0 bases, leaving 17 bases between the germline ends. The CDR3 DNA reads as TGTGCCAGCAGCTCTCCCAAGGGCGGGCTCTCTGGGGCCAACGTCCTGACTTTC. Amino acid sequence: CASSSPKGGLSGANVLTF.

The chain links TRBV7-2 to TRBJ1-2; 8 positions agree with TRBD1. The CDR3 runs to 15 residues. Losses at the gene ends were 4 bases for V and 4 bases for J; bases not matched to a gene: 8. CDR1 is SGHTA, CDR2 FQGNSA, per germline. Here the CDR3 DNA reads TGTGCCAGCAGCTCACACGCAGGGGGCGTCTATGGCTACACCTTC. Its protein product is CASSSHAGGVYGYTF.

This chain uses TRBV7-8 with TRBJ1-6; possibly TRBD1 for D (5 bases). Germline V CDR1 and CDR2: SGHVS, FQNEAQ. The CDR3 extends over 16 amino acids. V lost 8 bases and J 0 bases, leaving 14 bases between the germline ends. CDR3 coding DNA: TGTGCCAGCCGCCCGGGGGGGAGCTCCTATAATTCACCCCTCCACTTT. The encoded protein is CASRPGGSSYNSPLHF.

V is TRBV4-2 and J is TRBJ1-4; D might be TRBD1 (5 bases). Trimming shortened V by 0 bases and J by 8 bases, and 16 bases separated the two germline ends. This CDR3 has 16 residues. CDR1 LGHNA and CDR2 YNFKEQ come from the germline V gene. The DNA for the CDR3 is TGTGCCAGCAGCCAAGATTTCGCCGGGGGAAAGGAAAAACTGTTTTTT. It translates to CASSQDFAGGKEKLFF.

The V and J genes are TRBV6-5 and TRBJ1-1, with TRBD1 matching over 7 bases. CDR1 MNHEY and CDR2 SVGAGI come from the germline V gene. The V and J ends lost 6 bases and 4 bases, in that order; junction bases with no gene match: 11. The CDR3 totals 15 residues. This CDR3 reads CASRQTTGWSTEAFF. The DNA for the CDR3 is TGTGCCAGCAGGCAGACGACAGGGTGGTCCACTGAAGCTTTCTTT.

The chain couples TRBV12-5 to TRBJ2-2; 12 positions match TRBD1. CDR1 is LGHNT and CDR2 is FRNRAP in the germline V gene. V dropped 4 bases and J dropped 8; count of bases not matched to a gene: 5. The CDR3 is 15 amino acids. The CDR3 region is CASGYRDRGLGELFF. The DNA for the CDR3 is TGTGCTAGTGGTTACAGGGACAGGGGGCTGGGGGAGCTGTTTTTT. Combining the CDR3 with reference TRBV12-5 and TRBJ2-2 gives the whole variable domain DARVTQTPRHKVTEMGQEVTMRCQPILGHNTVFWYRQTMMQGLELLAYFRNRAPLDDSGMPKDRFSAEMPDATLATLKIQPSEPRDSAVYFCASGYRDRGLGELFFGEGSRLTVL.

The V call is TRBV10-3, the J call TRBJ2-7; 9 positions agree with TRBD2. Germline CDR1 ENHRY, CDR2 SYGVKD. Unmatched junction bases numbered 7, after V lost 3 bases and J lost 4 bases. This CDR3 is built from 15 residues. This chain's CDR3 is CAISDILAGPYEQYF. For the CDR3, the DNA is TGTGCCATCAGTGACATCCTAGCGGGGCCGTACGAGCAGTACTTC.

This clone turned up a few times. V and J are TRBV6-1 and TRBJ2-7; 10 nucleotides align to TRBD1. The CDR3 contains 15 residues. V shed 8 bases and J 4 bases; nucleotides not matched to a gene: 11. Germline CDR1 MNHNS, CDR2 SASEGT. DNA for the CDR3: TGTGCCAGCTCTAGGTCCCGGGACAGGGGATACGAGCAGTACTTC. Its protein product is CASSRSRDRGYEQYF.